Below, 26 T cell receptor beta chains from the same sample are listed, as sequenced in a study of shared clonotypes between healthy human individuals. Sequencing used immunoSEQ multiplex PCR; TCRdb keeps in-frame clones, though not all of them. The data hold 2 million to 2.5 million clones, with 90% to 96% observed a single time. The material sequenced was naive CD4+ T cells sorted from blood. Noted subset: CD45RA+ positively selected. These receptors were collected from a man between 18 and 29 years old in good health.

The chain links TRBV4-2 to TRBJ1-1; no clear D gene. CDR1 and CDR2 from the germline V gene are LGHNA and YNFKEQ. The V gene lost 0 bases and the J gene lost 4 bases, with 9 bases spanning the gap. The CDR3 spans 14 residues. As DNA, the CDR3 is TGTGCCAGCAGCCAAGATCGACACGTCACTGAAGCTTTCTTT. Translation: CASSQDRHVTEAFF.

This chain uses TRBV19 with TRBJ2-6; 12 positions agree with TRBD2. The CDR3 length is 17 residues. After removal of 7 bases from V and 3 bases from J, the junction contained 7 bases not matched to a gene. The V gene's germline CDR1 is LNHDA and CDR2 SQIVND (reference sequence). CDR3 sequence reads: CASNPGLAGLGANVLTF. The CDR3 DNA reads as TGTGCCAGTAATCCGGGACTAGCGGGTCTTGGGGCCAACGTCCTGACTTTC.

To note about this clone: In the same sample, other DNA sequences code for this CDR3. This rearrangement joins TRBV4-3 to TRBJ2-1, with D unclear. Germline CDR1 LGHNA, CDR2 YSLEER. Deletions cut 0 bases from V and 4 bases from J, with 7 bases between. This CDR3 is 14 amino acids long. The CDR3 sequence is CASSQEGLYNEQFF. The CDR3 bases are TGCGCCAGCAGCCAAGAAGGGCTGTACAATGAGCAGTTCTTC.

The rearrangement links TRBV19 to TRBJ1-4, with D possibly TRBD1 on 6 matching bases. The CDR3 covers 14 residues. CDR1 LNHDA and CDR2 SQIVND come from the germline V gene (reference sequence). V was cut by 1 base and J by 5 bases, with 8 bases left in between. DNA for the CDR3: TGTGCCAGTAGTATAGGACAGGTCAATGAAAAACTGTTTTTT. Residues: CASSIGQVNEKLFF. The variable domain in full, completed from reference TRBV19 and TRBJ1-4, reads DGGITQSPKYLFRKEGQNVTLSCEQNLNHDAMYWYRQDPGQGLRLIYYSQIVNDFQKGDIAEGYSVSREKKESFPLTVTSAQKNPTAFYLCASSIGQVNEKLFFGSGTQLSVL.

CDR3 region: CASSSLVGTGNQPQHF. CDR3 coding DNA: TGTGCCAGTAGTTCGCTCGTCGGGACAGGGAATCAGCCCCAGCATTTT. The chain is built from TRBV19 and TRBJ1-5, with 9 bases matching TRBD1. The germline CDR1 and CDR2 sequences are LNHDA and SQIVND (reference sequence). This CDR3 is 16 amino acids long. V shed 5 bases, J shed 4 bases, and the junction held 9 bases outside the gene matches.

The chain's CDR3 is CASSFEAGLVSTQYF. The DNA of the CDR3 is TGTGCCAGCAGCTTTGAAGCGGGATTAGTATCTACGCAGTATTTT. The rearrangement links TRBV7-8 to TRBJ2-3, with 7 bases lining up with TRBD2. Germline trimming cut 3 bases from V and 8 bases from J; bases unmatched to any gene: 11. The CDR3 runs 15 residues. The V gene's germline CDR1 is SGHVS and CDR2 FQNEAQ.

V gene TRBV10-3 combines with J gene TRBJ2-7; 9 nucleotides match TRBD2. The V gene's germline CDR1 is ENHRY and CDR2 SYGVKD. The ends lost 4 bases at V and 3 bases at J; junction bases unmatched: 4. This CDR3 comprises 14 residues. CDR3: CAISAVSGSYEQYF. CDR3 bases: TGTGCCATCAGTGCTGTTAGCGGGAGCTACGAGCAGTACTTC.

The V gene is TRBV6-1, the J gene TRBJ1-2; TRBD1 matches at 8 bases. CDR1 and CDR2 from the germline V gene are MNHNS and SASEGT. After removal of 8 bases from V and 0 bases from J, the junction contained 8 bases not matched to a gene. This CDR3 contains 15 residues. The CDR3: CASDRDRPTNYGYTF. CDR3 coding DNA: TGTGCCAGCGACAGGGACAGGCCCACTAACTATGGCTACACCTTC.

The chain has TRBV6-5 and TRBJ2-3; 10 bases match TRBD2. V lost 6 bases, J lost 2 bases, and 5 bases stayed unmatched. CDR1 MNHEY and CDR2 SVGAGI come from the germline V gene. CDR3 length: 15 amino acids. The CDR3 protein is CASSLAGVPTDTQYF. The CDR3 coding sequence is TGTGCCAGCAGCCTAGCGGGAGTGCCCACAGATACGCAGTATTTT.

The chain links TRBV7-2 to TRBJ2-2, with 9 nucleotides matching TRBD2. The V and J ends lost 4 bases and 4 bases, in that order; junction bases with no gene match: 7. Germline CDR1 SGHTA, CDR2 FQGNSA. The CDR3 runs 16 residues. CDR3 sequence (DNA): TGTGCCAGCAGCTCTTCCAGGACTAGCGTCACCGGGGAGCTGTTTTTT. Its translation is CASSSSRTSVTGELFF.

The V and J genes are TRBV4-1 and TRBJ2-2, with 8 bases lining up with TRBD2. Germline V lookup: CDR1 MGHRA, CDR2 YSYEKL. The CDR3 length is 20 residues. Unmatched junction bases numbered 18, after V lost 0 bases and J lost 6 bases. CDR3 sequence (DNA): TGCGCCAGCAGCCAAGATCGGCTAGCGGGCTACTCCTATCAAGCCGGGGAGCTGTTTTTT. Amino acids: CASSQDRLAGYSYQAGELFF.

The chain is built from TRBV2 and TRBJ2-7, with a tentative D call TRBD1 (6 bases). Trimming took off 6 bases at V and 0 bases at J, with 6 bases between the two ends. This CDR3 has 12 amino acids. Germline CDR1 reads SNHLY; CDR2 reads FYNNEI. For the CDR3, the DNA is TGTGCCAGCAGGGGGGCCTCCTACGAGCAGTACTTC. Translation: CASRGASYEQYF.

The V and J genes are TRBV4-2 and TRBJ2-5; D unclear. CDR1 is LGHNA, CDR2 YNFKEQ, per germline. V was shortened by 0 bases and J by 2 bases, with 7 bases between the two germline ends. The CDR3 length is 14 residues. The CDR3 loop reads CASSQDNGQETQYF. CDR3 nucleotides: TGTGCCAGCAGCCAAGATAATGGACAAGAGACCCAGTACTTC.

The chain links TRBV10-3 to TRBJ1-4, with unresolved D. With 0 bases removed from V and 0 bases from J, the gap between germline ends came to 8 bases. The CDR3 is 16 amino acids. Germline values: CDR1 ENHRY, CDR2 SYGVKD. CDR3 in DNA: TGTGCCATCAGTGAGTCCGGGCAGGCAACTAATGAAAAACTGTTTTTT. Translating gives CAISESGQATNEKLFF.

The gene calls are TRBV2 and TRBJ2-3; 7 bases map to TRBD2. There are 11 residues in the CDR3. Germline trimming cut 3 bases from V and 9 bases from J; bases unmatched to any gene: 0. Germline CDR1 SNHLY, CDR2 FYNNEI. In DNA, the CDR3 is TGTGCCAGCAGTGATAGCGGGACGCAGTATTTT. Translation gives CASSDSGTQYF.

V and J are TRBV23-1 and TRBJ1-2; 9 bases map to TRBD1. TRBV23-1 is an open reading frame, and its role is uncertain. The CDR3 extends over 13 amino acids. With 8 bases clipped from V and 10 bases from J, the junction kept 11 bases outside the gene matches. The CDR3 here is CASQPDRGVAYTF. The CDR3 DNA is TGCGCCAGCCAACCGGACAGGGGAGTAGCCTACACCTTC.

The chain couples TRBV6-5 to TRBJ1-2, with 8 bases fitting TRBD1. There are 14 residues in the CDR3. V gave up 8 bases and J gave up 4 bases; unmatched junction bases: 9. Germline CDR1 and CDR2: MNHEY and SVGAGI. CDR3 bases: TGTGCCAGCTCCTCTTCAGGGGGCTCCTATGGCTACACCTTC. It encodes CASSSSGGSYGYTF.

This chain uses TRBV29-1 with TRBJ1-1; D not resolved. CDR3 length: 10 amino acids. Germline lookup yields CDR1 SQVTM and CDR2 ANQGSEA. Deletions cut 1 base from V and 11 bases from J, with 8 bases between. The CDR3 loop reads CSVEGARAFF. The DNA for the CDR3 is TGCAGCGTTGAAGGCGCTAGGGCTTTCTTT.

On this clone: Other nucleotide sequences in the sample specify the same CDR3. The J gene is TRBJ1-4, the V gene TRBV10-1; D is uncertain. The CDR3 has 12 amino acids. Germline lookup yields CDR1 WNHNN and CDR2 SYGVQD (reference sequence). V was pared by 0 bases and J by 10 bases, with 6 bases between. CDR3 residues: CASSESKGKLFF. The CDR3 DNA follows: TGCGCCAGCAGTGAGTCGAAAGGAAAACTGTTTTTT.

The rearrangement links TRBV6-9 to TRBJ1-6; the D is unclear. Germline V gene sequence: CDR1 MNHGY, CDR2 SVAAGI. There are 14 residues in the CDR3. V lost 6 bases and J 6 bases, leaving 12 bases between the germline ends. DNA for the CDR3: TGTGCCAGCAGCACAGCTGACTCTAATTCACCCCTCCACTTT. Its protein product is CASSTADSNSPLHF.

This clone came up a few times. Other DNA sequences in this sample translate to the same CDR3. The chain is built from TRBV7-3 and TRBJ1-6; D may be TRBD1 (5 bases). The germline gives CDR1 SGHTA, CDR2 FQGTGA. Trimming pared 6 bases from V and 7 bases from J, leaving 13 bases between. There are 14 residues in the CDR3. The CDR3 is CASSSGTDNSPLHF. In DNA form, the CDR3 reads TGTGCCAGCAGTTCTGGGACGGACAATTCACCCCTCCACTTT.

The chain employs TRBV2 and TRBJ1-5; 7 bases align to TRBD1. This CDR3 contains 13 residues. CDR1 and CDR2 (germline): SNHLY, FYNNEI. V shed 6 bases and J 5 bases; nucleotides not matched to a gene: 4. The CDR3 region is CASSRDSYQPQHF. The CDR3 region has the DNA TGTGCCAGCAGCCGGGACAGCTATCAGCCCCAGCATTTT.

The V call is TRBV29-1, the J call TRBJ1-2; D might be TRBD1 (6 bases). Trimming pared 2 bases from V and 5 bases from J, leaving 12 bases between. Germline CDR1 is SQVTM and CDR2 is ANQGSEA. This CDR3 comprises 13 residues. CDR3 nucleotide sequence: TGCAGCGTTGAAATGGGGGCTTTTTATGGCTACACCTTC. Translation: CSVEMGAFYGYTF.

In its sample, this clone was seen once. V is TRBV5-1 and J is TRBJ2-7; 12 bases align to TRBD1. J gave up 5 bases and V 5 bases, and 11 bases lay outside the gene matches. Germline V lookup: CDR1 SGHRS, CDR2 YFSETQ. The CDR3 spans 16 residues. The CDR3 DNA reads TGCGCCAGCAGTTCCCGGCCGGGACAGGGGGCTGACGAGCAGTACTTC. Residues: CASSSRPGQGADEQYF.

The J gene is TRBJ2-1, the V gene TRBV7-2; 10 bases line up with TRBD2. The CDR3 has 16 residues. In germline, CDR1 is SGHTA, CDR2 FQGNSA. V gave up 4 bases and J gave up 4 bases; unmatched junction bases: 7. The CDR3 loop is CASSSGLADVYNEQFF. The CDR3 coding sequence is TGTGCCAGCAGCTCCGGACTAGCGGACGTTTACAATGAGCAGTTCTTC.

A word on this clone: This same CDR3 is encoded by further DNA sequences in the sample. The chain uses TRBV30 and TRBJ2-7; 7 bases are a match to TRBD2. Germline V gene lookup returns CDR1 GTSNPN and CDR2 SVGIG (reference sequence). Germline trimming cut 1 base from V and 1 base from J; bases unmatched to any gene: 1. The CDR3 has 13 amino acids. The CDR3 DNA is TGTGCCTGGAGTGGGGGAGGGTCCTACGAGCAGTACTTC. This encodes CAWSGGGSYEQYF.